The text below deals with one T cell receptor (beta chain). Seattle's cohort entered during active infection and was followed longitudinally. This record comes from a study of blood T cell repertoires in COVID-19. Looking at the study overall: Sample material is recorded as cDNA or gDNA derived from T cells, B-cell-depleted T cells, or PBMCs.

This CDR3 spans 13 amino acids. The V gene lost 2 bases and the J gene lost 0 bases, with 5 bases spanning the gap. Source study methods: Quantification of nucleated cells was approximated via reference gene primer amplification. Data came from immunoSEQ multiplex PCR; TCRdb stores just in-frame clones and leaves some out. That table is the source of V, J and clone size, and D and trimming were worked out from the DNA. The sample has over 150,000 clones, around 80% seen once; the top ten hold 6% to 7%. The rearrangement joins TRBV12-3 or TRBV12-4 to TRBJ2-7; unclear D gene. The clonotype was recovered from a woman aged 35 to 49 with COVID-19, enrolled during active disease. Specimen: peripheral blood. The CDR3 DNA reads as TGTGCCAGCAGTTTACCAGTCTCCTACGAGCAGTACTTC. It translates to CASSLPVSYEQYF.